This T cell receptor beta chain came from a study of cytomegalovirus exposure and HLA in healthy donors. This clone was seen only a few times. This PCR relied on a set of 60 Vbeta primers and 13 Jbeta primers. Assay used: immunoSEQ multiplex PCR; TCRdb lists only in-frame clones, some missing. The data show roughly 150,000 clones, around 86% seen once. The CDR3 totals 14 residues. V trimming: 1 base; J trimming: 7 bases; junction bases outside the gene matches: 7. The germline V gene has CDR1 SQVTM and CDR2 ANQGSEA. This clonotype originated in a female donor in good health and CMV-seronegative. The sample comprised PBMCs. This chain connects TRBV29-1 to TRBJ1-1, with 9 nucleotides matching TRBD1. CDR3: CSVEAGTGRSEAFF. As DNA, the CDR3 is TGCAGCGTTGAAGCCGGGACAGGGAGGAGTGAAGCTTTCTTT.